Below, one TCR beta chain is given with its context. The antigen is undetermined. Cycle 7 day 1, cycle 4 day 1, and baseline were the timepoints at which blood was sampled. Measured with immunoSEQ multiplex PCR; TCRdb has only the in-frame clones, and not every one. This table has about 92,000 clones, more than 75% appearing once. This entry comes from a study of OX40 agonist ivuxolimab in advanced cancers. On the study more broadly: People who had prior anti-PD-1, anti-PD-L1 or anti-CTLA-4 therapy could take part, and less than 50% had some. Overall study results and limits: Low normalized clonal expansion also occurred in some nonresponding patients. Averaging showed that CD8+ T cells had more expanded clones than CD4+ did.

Germline CDR1 MDHEN, CDR2 SYDVKM. The V and J ends lost 5 bases and 4 bases respectively, with 12 bases between them. The CDR3 consists of 14 residues. V is TRBV28 and J is TRBJ2-4; weak D call: TRBD1 (5 bases). The sample was CD4+ or CD8+ T cells sorted from blood, taken in a trial of the OX40 agonist ivuxolimab. The sequence derives from an adult with an advanced solid tumor such as melanoma, head and neck, liver or kidney cancer. CDR3 amino acids: CASSQGQGKNIQYF. The DNA for the CDR3 is TGTGCCAGCAGTCAAGGACAAGGAAAAAACATTCAGTACTTC.